The 25 T cell receptor beta chains below all came from one sample that was sequenced in a study of human T cells and chemical hapten exposure. As for time point: healthy volunteer bleed at 2 weeks. Sequencing started from total RNA isolated from unfractionated whole blood. One entry per CDR3 protein, called by TCRdb with MiXCR from the RACE reads. The sample has tens of thousands of distinct CDR3 sequences; about 7% are singletons. Material: whole blood. The receptors derive from a human donor in good health. Some clones in this sample may be carry-over from other donors' samples.

This clonotype came up a few times. The chain uses TRBV27 and TRBJ1-4; no clear D gene. Trimming cost V 4 bases and J 4 bases, with 16 bases left between them. CDR1 MNHEY and CDR2 SMNVEV come from the germline V gene (reference sequence). This CDR3 is 16 amino acids long. The CDR3 reads CASSSRLRADNEKLFF. The CDR3 DNA is TGTGCCAGCAGTTCCCGCCTCCGGGCCGATAATGAAAAACTGTTTTTT.

This clonotype was detected many times. The chain recombines TRBV20-1 with TRBJ2-1; D possibly matches TRBD1 or TRBD2 (5 bases each). The CDR3 length is 12 residues. Trimming cost V 7 bases and J 6 bases, with 13 bases left between them. The V gene's germline CDR1 is DFQATT and CDR2 SNEGSKA (reference sequence). DNA of the CDR3: TGCAGTGGGAGTCGTGGGGGCAATGAGCAGTTCTTC. Translation gives CSGSRGGNEQFF.

The table lists this clonotype with many counts. The gene calls are TRBV5-1 and TRBJ2-1, with 8 nucleotides matching TRBD2. J gave up 6 bases and V 4 bases, and 12 bases lay outside the gene matches. The CDR3 runs 16 residues. Germline lookup yields CDR1 SGHRS and CDR2 YFSETQ. This CDR3 reads CASSPPGVAGSNEQFF. The CDR3 nucleotides read TGCGCCAGCAGCCCCCCCGGGGTAGCGGGGAGCAATGAGCAGTTCTTC.

This clonotype was found many times. CDR3 amino acids: CASSAKSTGTGNTIYF. As DNA, the CDR3 is TGTGCCAGCAGTGCAAAATCGACAGGGACTGGAAACACCATATATTTT. The chain has TRBV12-3 or TRBV12-4 and TRBJ1-3, with TRBD1 matching over 7 bases. V shed 5 bases and J 2 bases; nucleotides not matched to a gene: 9. CDR3 size: 16 residues.

In the case of this clonotype: A read error may explain this, as a much larger clone is one base away. The chain joins TRBV28 to TRBJ1-1, with a weak D call TRBD1 (5 bases). This CDR3 has 14 amino acids. CDR1 and CDR2 from the germline V gene are MDHEN and SYDVKM. The ends were cut back, 3 bases at V and 0 bases at J, with 8 bases in the middle. The CDR3: CASSLGRMNTEAFF. The CDR3 nucleotides are TGTGCCAGCAGTTTGGGACGCATGAACACTGAAGCTTTCTTT.

This chain joins TRBV12-3 or TRBV12-4 and TRBJ1-1; no clear D gene. V lost 4 bases and J lost 10, with 19 bases in between. The CDR3 contains 14 residues. Here the CDR3 reads CASSSSDGQTSAFF. The CDR3 region has the DNA TGTGCCAGCAGTTCCTCGGACGGCCAAACGTCAGCTTTCTTT.

For this clonotype: Just one base apart from a much larger clone, this may be a read error. This CDR3 is CASSPGQDNYGYNF. CDR3 sequence (DNA): TGTGCCAGCTCACCAGGACAGGATAACTATGGCTACAACTTC. The chain carries TRBV18 and TRBJ1-2; 7 positions agree with TRBD1. The V gene's germline CDR1 is KGHSH and CDR2 LQKENI. This CDR3 comprises 14 residues.

This chain joins TRBV28 and TRBJ1-5, with a weak D call TRBD1 (5 bases). The CDR3 contains 15 residues. The germline V gene encodes CDR1 MDHEN and CDR2 SYDVKM. Trimming pared 6 bases from V and 2 bases from J, leaving 14 bases between. DNA for the CDR3: TGTGCCAGCAGATTCCAGGGCACAGGCAATCAGCCCCAGCATTTT. Encoded protein: CASRFQGTGNQPQHF.

The V and J genes are TRBV30 and TRBJ2-1; D perhaps matches TRBD2 (5 bases). Trimming removed 4 bases from V and 2 bases from J, with 15 bases in between. The germline gives CDR1 GTSNPN, CDR2 SVGIG (reference sequence). This CDR3 has 15 residues. The CDR3 region has the DNA TGTGCCTGGACCAAAGGAGGCACCACCTACAATGAGCAGTTCTTC. Translation: CAWTKGGTTYNEQFF.

This clonotype was recorded many times. The chain joins TRBV20-1 to TRBJ1-1; D gene uncertain. CDR3 length: 17 residues. V was pared by 0 bases and J by 0 bases, with 17 bases between. Germline values: CDR1 DFQATT, CDR2 SNEGSKA (reference sequence). The CDR3: CSARDPNKGSMNTEAFF. The CDR3 nucleotides read TGCAGTGCTAGAGACCCGAACAAGGGTTCGATGAACACTGAAGCTTTCTTT.

The sample holds many counts of this clonotype. V gene TRBV4-1 combines with J gene TRBJ1-3, with D unclear. Trimming stripped 3 bases from V and 0 bases from J, with 18 bases between. Germline loops: CDR1 MGHRA, CDR2 YSYEKL. The CDR3 is 18 amino acids. The CDR3 here is CASSHRAGFLGSGNTIYF. The CDR3 bases are TGCGCCAGCAGCCACCGAGCGGGGTTTTTAGGCTCTGGAAACACCATATATTTT.

This clonotype was detected many times. CDR3 DNA sequence: TGTGCCATCAGGGCTACCAGGGAGGCCGACACTGAAGCTTTCTTT. It encodes CAIRATREADTEAFF. The V gene is TRBV10-3, the J gene TRBJ1-1, with D possibly matching TRBD1 (5 bases). The CDR3 has 15 amino acids. Germline CDR1 and CDR2: ENHRY and SYGVKD. V lost 6 bases and J 3 bases, leaving 17 bases between the germline ends.

This clonotype was counted ten times or more. The chain has TRBV28 and TRBJ1-3; D is unresolved. Trimming shortened V by 5 bases and J by 0 bases, and 8 bases separated the two germline ends. Germline V gene data show CDR1 as MDHEN and CDR2 as SYDVKM. The length of the CDR3 is 14 residues. The CDR3 region is CASSTPDSGNTIYF. The CDR3 DNA reads TGTGCCAGCAGTACCCCGGACTCTGGAAACACCATATATTTT.

This clonotype was counted a few times. The genes are TRBV6-5 and TRBJ2-7; the match to TRBD1 covers 8 bases. The germline V gene encodes CDR1 MNHEY and CDR2 SVGAGI. The CDR3 extends over 15 amino acids. V dropped 5 bases and J dropped 2; count of bases not matched to a gene: 8. This chain's CDR3 is CASSQYQGAAYEQYF. The CDR3 DNA follows: TGTGCCAGCAGTCAATACCAGGGGGCCGCCTACGAGCAGTACTTC.

At least ten counts were recorded for this clonotype. The chain has TRBV20-1 and TRBJ1-2, with D unclear. The CDR3 is 14 residues long. Germline lookup yields CDR1 DFQATT and CDR2 SNEGSKA (reference sequence). V lost 0 bases to trimming and J lost 6 bases, with 14 bases between them. Here the CDR3 DNA reads TGCAGTGCTAGAGATCCCGCAGGTCTCCATGGCTACACCTTC. This translates into CSARDPAGLHGYTF.

This clonotype has a count of ten or more. This chain links TRBV18 with TRBJ2-7; D gene unclear. Trimming took 0 bases from V and 0 from J, leaving 12 bases between them. Germline-derived CDR1 and CDR2 are KGHSH and LQKENI. CDR3 size: 16 residues. In DNA form, the CDR3 reads TGTGCCAGCTCACCACCGAGCAGGTCGTACTCCTACGAGCAGTACTTC. Its translation is CASSPPSRSYSYEQYF.

At least ten counts were recorded for this clonotype. The rearrangement uses TRBV3-1 and TRBJ1-2, with D unresolved. In germline, CDR1 is LGHDT, CDR2 YNNKEL (reference sequence). The CDR3 spans 13 residues. V was shortened by 4 bases and J by 2 bases, with 8 bases between the two germline ends. The CDR3 DNA reads as TGTGCCAGCAGCCTAGATCCGAACTATGGCTACACCTTC. Amino acid sequence: CASSLDPNYGYTF.

This clonotype came up many times. The genes are TRBV12-3 or TRBV12-4 and TRBJ2-1; 14 nucleotides match TRBD2. V trimming: 5 bases; J trimming: 7 bases; junction bases outside the gene matches: 1. This CDR3 has 14 residues. CDR3 region: CASSGTSGRNEQFF. CDR3 DNA sequence: TGTGCCAGCAGTGGGACTAGCGGGAGAAATGAGCAGTTCTTC.

The sample holds a few counts of this clonotype. The V call is TRBV12-3 or TRBV12-4, the J call TRBJ1-1; maybe TRBD1 (5 bases). V was pared by 6 bases and J by 5 bases, with 22 bases between. This CDR3 contains 16 residues. The CDR3 region is CASRGTTGNRGTEAFF. The CDR3 DNA reads TGTGCCAGCAGGGGGACTACAGGAAATCGGGGGACTGAAGCTTTCTTT.

This clonotype has just a few counts. This chain connects TRBV28 to TRBJ1-2; the match to TRBD1 covers 11 bases. The junction had 5 bases not matched to a gene; V was cut back by 4 bases and J by 7 bases. Germline CDR1 is MDHEN and CDR2 is SYDVKM. CDR3 size: 14 residues. In DNA form, the CDR3 reads TGTGCCAGCAGTTCTGGACAGGGGGCTATTGGCTACACCTTC. Residues: CASSSGQGAIGYTF.

The rearrangement joins TRBV7-2 to TRBJ2-3; 9 bases are a match to TRBD2. V was pared by 5 bases and J by 1 base, with 4 bases of the junction left unmatched. The CDR3 length is 15 residues. Germline-derived CDR1 and CDR2 are SGHTA and FQGNSA. The CDR3 nucleotides are TGTGCCAGCAGCCCCGTAGCGGGGGGCACAGATACGCAGTATTTT. Translated: CASSPVAGGTDTQYF.

In regard to this clonotype: This sequence may be a read error, since a much larger clone differs from it by one base. The V call is TRBV5-1, the J call TRBJ1-1; D possibly corresponds to TRBD1 (6 bases). V was cut by 0 bases and J by 3 bases, with 9 bases left in between. The length of the CDR3 is 14 residues. The germline V gene has CDR1 SGHRS and CDR2 YFSETQ. The CDR3 spells CASSLEGDYTEAFF. DNA of the CDR3: TGCGCCAGCAGCTTGGAGGGGGACTACACTGAAGCTTTCTTT.

This clonotype occurred many times. V gene TRBV10-2 combines with J gene TRBJ2-7; D possibly corresponds to TRBD2 (5 bases). Germline V gives CDR1 WSHSY, CDR2 SAAADI. The CDR3 contains 15 residues. Trimming cost V 0 bases and J 6 bases, with 15 bases left between them. CDR3 in DNA: TGCGCCAGCAGTGAGTCGACTCTGGCGGGTCGCGAGCAGTACTTC. It encodes CASSESTLAGREQYF.

This clonotype has at least ten counts. This chain uses TRBV20-1 with TRBJ2-1, with D perhaps assigned TRBD1 or TRBD2 (6 bases each). CDR1 DFQATT and CDR2 SNEGSKA come from the germline V gene (reference sequence). CDR3 length: 14 amino acids. V shed 3 bases and J shed 7 bases, with 16 bases lying between them. This chain's CDR3 is CSASPRGVENEQFF. The CDR3 DNA reads TGCAGTGCTAGTCCGAGGGGGGTTGAAAATGAGCAGTTCTTC.

CDR3 DNA sequence: TGTGCCAGCAGCCTGGGGGTCGGGGTCTACTCTGGGGCCAACGTCCTGACTTTC. As protein: CASSLGVGVYSGANVLTF. The chain carries TRBV3-1 and TRBJ2-6; possibly TRBD1 or TRBD2 for D (5 bases each). CDR3 length: 18 residues. The V and J ends lost 4 bases and 0 bases respectively, with 16 bases between them. CDR1 is LGHDT, CDR2 YNNKEL, per germline (reference sequence).